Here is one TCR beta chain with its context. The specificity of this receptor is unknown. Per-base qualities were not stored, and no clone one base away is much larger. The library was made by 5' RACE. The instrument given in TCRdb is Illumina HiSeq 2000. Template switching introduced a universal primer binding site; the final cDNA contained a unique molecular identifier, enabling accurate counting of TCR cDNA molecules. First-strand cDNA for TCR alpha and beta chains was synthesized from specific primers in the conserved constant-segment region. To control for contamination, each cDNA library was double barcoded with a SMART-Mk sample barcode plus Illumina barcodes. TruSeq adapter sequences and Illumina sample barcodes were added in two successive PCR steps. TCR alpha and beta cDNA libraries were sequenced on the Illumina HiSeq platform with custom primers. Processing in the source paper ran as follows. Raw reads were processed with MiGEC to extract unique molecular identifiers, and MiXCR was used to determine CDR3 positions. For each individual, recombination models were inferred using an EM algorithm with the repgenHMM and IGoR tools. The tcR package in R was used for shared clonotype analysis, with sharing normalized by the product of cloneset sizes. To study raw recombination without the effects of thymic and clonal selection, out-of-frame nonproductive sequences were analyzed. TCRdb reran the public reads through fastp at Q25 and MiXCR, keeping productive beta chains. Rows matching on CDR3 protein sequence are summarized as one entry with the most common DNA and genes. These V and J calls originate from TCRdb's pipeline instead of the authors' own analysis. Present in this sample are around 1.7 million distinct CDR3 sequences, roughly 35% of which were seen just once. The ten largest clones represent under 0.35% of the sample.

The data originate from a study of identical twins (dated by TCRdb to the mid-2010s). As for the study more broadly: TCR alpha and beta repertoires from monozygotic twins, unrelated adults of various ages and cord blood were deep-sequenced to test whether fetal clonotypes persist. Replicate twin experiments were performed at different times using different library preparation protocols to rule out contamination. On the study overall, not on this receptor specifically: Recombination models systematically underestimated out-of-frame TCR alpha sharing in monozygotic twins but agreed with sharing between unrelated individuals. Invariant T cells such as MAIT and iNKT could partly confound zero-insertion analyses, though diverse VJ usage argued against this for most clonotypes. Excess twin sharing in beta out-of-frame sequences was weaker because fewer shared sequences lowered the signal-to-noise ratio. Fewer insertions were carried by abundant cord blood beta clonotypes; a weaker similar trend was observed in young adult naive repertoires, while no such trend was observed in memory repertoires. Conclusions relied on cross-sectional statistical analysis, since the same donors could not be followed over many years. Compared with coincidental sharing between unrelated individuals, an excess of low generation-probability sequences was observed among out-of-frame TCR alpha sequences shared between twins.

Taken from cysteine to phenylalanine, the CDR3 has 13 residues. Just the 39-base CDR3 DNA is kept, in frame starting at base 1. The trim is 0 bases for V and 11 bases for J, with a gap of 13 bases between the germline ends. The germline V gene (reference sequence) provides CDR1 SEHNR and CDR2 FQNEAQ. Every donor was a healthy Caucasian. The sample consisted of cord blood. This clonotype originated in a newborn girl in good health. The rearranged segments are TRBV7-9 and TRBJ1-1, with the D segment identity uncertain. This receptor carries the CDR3 CASSLALGSGAFF. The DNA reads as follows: TGTGCCAGCAGCTTAGCGCTTGGCAGCGGGGCTTTCTTT.